The 23 T cell receptor beta chains reported below all come from one sample, sequenced in a study of T cells in Graves' hyperthyroidism and ophthalmopathy. Authors of the study amplified TCR beta CDR3 regions from RNA transcripts. The HTBI primer set drove a first-round RT-PCR of the TCR CDR3. Each CDR3 protein is one row after TCRdb ran MiXCR on the multiplex PCR reads. The sample includes around 450,000 distinct CDR3 sequences, around 15% seen only once; the top ten take 5.3%. The sequenced material came from blood. These receptors all stem from a woman aged 18-29 years with Graves' hyperthyroidism.

This clonotype showed up many times. The chain employs TRBV10-3 and TRBJ1-4; D is ambiguous. This CDR3 region has 13 residues. Germline CDR1 reads ENHRY; CDR2 reads SYGVKD. V lost 11 bases and J lost 7, with 17 bases in between. The CDR3 here is CASAWSSSEKLFF. The DNA for the CDR3 is TGTGCCTCCGCTTGGTCTAGCAGTGAAAAACTGTTTTTT.

This clonotype was detected many times. V usage is TRBV2 and J usage is TRBJ1-2; D is perhaps TRBD1 (5 bases). With 7 bases removed from V and 7 bases from J, the gap between germline ends came to 19 bases. The CDR3 sequence is 14 residues long. Germline CDR1 SNHLY, CDR2 FYNNEI. CDR3 in DNA: TGTGCCAGCACCAACTCCGGGGCCCTTGGTGGCTACACCTTC. Its protein product is CASTNSGALGGYTF.

This clonotype was observed a handful of times. The genes are TRBV5-1 and TRBJ2-5; a possible D gene is TRBD2 (6 bases). Per the germline V gene, CDR1 is SGHRS and CDR2 is YFSETQ. The V end was cut by 7 bases, the J end by 5 bases, with 21 bases between. The CDR3 is 15 residues long. CDR3 sequence reads: CASVDGTGGWETQYF. DNA for the CDR3: TGCGCCAGCGTCGATGGAACAGGAGGGTGGGAGACCCAGTACTTC.

This clonotype was found a few times. The chain recombines TRBV25-1 with TRBJ2-1, with 10 bases that match TRBD2. V was clipped by 3 bases and J by 5 bases; unmatched bases: 4. Germline CDR1 is MGHDK and CDR2 is SYGVNS. The CDR3 consists of 15 residues. The CDR3 bases are TGTGCCAGCAGTGATAGCGGGAGGCCGGACAATGAGCAGTTCTTC. Translating it yields CASSDSGRPDNEQFF.

This chain joins TRBV19 and TRBJ1-5, with TRBD1 matching over 11 bases. After removal of 10 bases from V and 0 bases from J, the junction contained 5 bases not matched to a gene. The CDR3 contains 15 residues. Germline V gene sequence: CDR1 LNHDA, CDR2 SQIVND (reference sequence). The CDR3: CATSDRGRSNQPQHF. Here the CDR3 DNA reads TGTGCCACCTCGGACAGGGGGCGTAGCAATCAGCCCCAGCATTTT.

This clonotype was counted only a few times. The rearrangement links TRBV27 to TRBJ1-2; D gene uncertain. Between the trimmed V and J ends, which lost 5 bases and 4 bases, there was a span of 14 bases. CDR1 and CDR2 (germline): MNHEY, SMNVEV (reference sequence). The CDR3 length is 14 residues. The CDR3 bases are TGTGCCAGCAGTACGGACGGAGGTGGCTATGGCTACACCTTC. This codes for CASSTDGGGYGYTF.

The chain has TRBV4-3 and TRBJ2-5; TRBD1 matches at 9 bases. Trimming cost V 3 bases and J 0 bases; bases outside gene matches: 11. The CDR3 covers 18 residues. In germline, CDR1 is LGHNA, CDR2 YSLEER. CDR3 sequence reads: CASSQLRTGEANQETQYF. CDR3 DNA sequence: TGCGCCAGCAGCCAGCTCCGGACAGGGGAGGCGAACCAAGAGACCCAGTACTTC.

J is TRBJ1-5 and V is TRBV24-1; D possibly corresponds to TRBD1 (6 bases). V lost 9 bases to trimming and J lost 1 base, with 18 bases between them. Germline assignment: CDR1 KGHDR and CDR2 SFDVKD. This CDR3 is 16 amino acids long. The CDR3: CATAQVLDSSNQPQHF. In nucleotides, the CDR3 is TGTGCCACCGCGCAGGTGCTGGACAGCAGCAATCAGCCCCAGCATTTT.

This clonotype appeared many times. The chain joins TRBV3-1 to TRBJ1-6; TRBD1 might be the D (5 bases). CDR1 and CDR2 from the germline V gene are LGHDT and YNNKEL (reference sequence). Trimming cost V 1 base and J 6 bases, with 19 bases left between them. CDR3 length equals 18 residues. DNA of the CDR3: TGTGCCAGCAGCCAAGTCCCAAGGACGGGGCGCGGTAATTCACCCCTCCACTTT. Translated: CASSQVPRTGRGNSPLHF.

The rearrangement uses TRBV9 and TRBJ2-7, with TRBD1 matching 7 bases. Germline V gives CDR1 SGDLS, CDR2 YYNGEE. Germline trimming cut 0 bases from V and 5 bases from J; bases unmatched to any gene: 8. The CDR3 spans 15 residues. This CDR3 reads CASSVGNRGFHEQYF. The DNA of the CDR3 is TGTGCCAGCAGCGTAGGAAACAGGGGATTCCACGAGCAGTACTTC.

This chain links TRBV12-3 or TRBV12-4 with TRBJ2-7; the match to TRBD1 covers 9 bases. There are 18 residues in the CDR3. V lost 2 bases to trimming and J lost 4 bases; unmatched junction nucleotides: 15. Here the CDR3 DNA reads TGTGCCAGCAGTTTATTATTTGTCGGGACAGGGCACTCTTACGAGCAGTACTTC. Its protein is CASSLLFVGTGHSYEQYF.

There are a few counts of this clonotype. J is TRBJ2-1 and V is TRBV7-2, with 7 bases aligning to TRBD1. The V gene's germline CDR1 is SGHTA and CDR2 FQGNSA. Trimming took 2 bases from V and 8 from J; bases not matched to a gene: 6. The CDR3 has 14 residues. CDR3 in DNA: TGTGCCAGCAGCTTAAGGGACAGCCTCCATGAGCAGTTCTTC. Translated: CASSLRDSLHEQFF. Looking up the rest from reference TRBV7-2 and TRBJ2-1 gives the full variable domain: GAGVSQSPSNKVTEKGKDVELRCDPISGHTALYWYRQSLGQGLEFLIYFQGNSAPDKSGLPSDRFSAERTGGSVSTLTIQRTQQEDSAVYLCASSLRDSLHEQFFGPGTRLTVL.

This clonotype turned up a few times. The genes are TRBV5-1 and TRBJ1-2, with D perhaps TRBD1 (5 bases). The CDR3 spans 14 residues. In germline, CDR1 is SGHRS, CDR2 YFSETQ. V was clipped by 4 bases and J by 8 bases, with 18 bases between them. Written as DNA, the CDR3 is TGCGCCAGCAGCCCCGTTGGGGGGGTACGAGGCTACACCTTC. This gives the protein CASSPVGGVRGYTF.

This clonotype has a count of ten or more. The chain uses TRBV20-1 and TRBJ2-7, with D perhaps TRBD2 (6 bases). Germline V gene data show CDR1 as DFQATT and CDR2 as SNEGSKA (reference sequence). Trimming removed 3 bases from V and 5 bases from J, with 14 bases in between. The CDR3 runs to 13 residues. CDR3 DNA sequence: TGCAGTGCTAGCGGGAGTAACCCTAACGAGCAGTACTTC. Its translation: CSASGSNPNEQYF.

V gene TRBV10-2 combines with J gene TRBJ2-1; D might be TRBD2 (6 bases). This CDR3 region has 14 residues. From germline, CDR1 is WSHSY and CDR2 SAAADI. Trimming cost V 3 bases and J 6 bases, with 12 bases left between them. CDR3: CASSDGGGRNEQFF. CDR3 sequence (DNA): TGCGCCAGCAGTGATGGTGGAGGGCGCAATGAGCAGTTCTTC.

This clonotype was recorded at least ten times. The CDR3 sequence is CASSLEELEEQFF. In nucleotides, the CDR3 is TGTGCCAGCAGCTTAGAGGAGCTGGAAGAGCAGTTCTTC. The chain is built from TRBV11-2 and TRBJ2-1; D not certain. The ends were cut back, 0 bases at V and 10 bases at J, with 10 bases in the middle. Germline CDR1 is SGHAT and CDR2 is FQNNGV. The CDR3 is 13 amino acids.

This chain uses TRBV29-1 with TRBJ2-3, with a tentative D call TRBD2 (5 bases). The CDR3 contains 13 residues. The germline V gene encodes CDR1 SQVTM and CDR2 ANQGSEA. The V and J ends lost 6 bases and 2 bases respectively, with 12 bases between them. The CDR3 nucleotides read TGCAGCGTGGACGGACTGTACACAGATACGCAGTATTTT. It encodes CSVDGLYTDTQYF.

This clonotype was counted a few times. CDR3 sequence (DNA): TGTGCCAGCAGCTGGACTAGCGGGAGGGTGGGTGAGACCCAGTACTTC. This codes for CASSWTSGRVGETQYF. The rearrangement links TRBV7-2 to TRBJ2-5, with TRBD2 matching 15 bases. Germline V lookup: CDR1 SGHTA, CDR2 FQGNSA. The CDR3 length is 16 residues. Trimming at V came to 4 bases and at J to 5 bases, leaving 5 bases not matched to a gene.

V is TRBV9 and J is TRBJ2-2; the D is unclear. The V end lost 0 bases, the J end lost 5 bases, and 11 bases lay between the germline ends. The germline V gene has CDR1 SGDLS and CDR2 YYNGEE. The CDR3 length is 15 residues. CDR3 residues: CASSVGETPTGELFF. DNA of the CDR3: TGTGCCAGCAGCGTAGGAGAGACTCCGACCGGGGAGCTGTTTTTT.

This clonotype was seen repeatedly, ten times or more. The chain couples TRBV29-1 to TRBJ2-1; D is undetermined. The CDR3 runs to 12 residues. V was trimmed by 7 bases and J by 0 bases, leaving 7 bases between them. Per germline, CDR1 SQVTM and CDR2 ANQGSEA. This CDR3 reads CSAVPSYNEQFF. Written as DNA, the CDR3 is TGCAGCGCGGTACCCTCCTACAATGAGCAGTTCTTC.

In this sample, this clonotype turned up a few times. The chain recombines TRBV4-2 with TRBJ1-5, with unresolved D. In germline, CDR1 is LGHNA, CDR2 YNFKEQ. The germline V and J ends were trimmed by 1 base and 3 bases, with 13 bases remaining between them. The CDR3 has 16 residues. The CDR3 loop reads CASSQASLGDNQPQHF. The CDR3 DNA is TGTGCCAGCAGCCAAGCTTCGTTGGGTGACAATCAGCCCCAGCATTTT.

This clonotype was seen a few times. The chain couples TRBV7-2 to TRBJ1-1; D unresolved. Trimming shortened V by 2 bases and J by 0 bases, and 10 bases separated the two germline ends. The CDR3 is 15 amino acids. Germline values: CDR1 SGHTA, CDR2 FQGNSA. The chain's CDR3 is CASSLQGELNTEAFF. The DNA for the CDR3 is TGTGCCAGCAGCTTACAAGGAGAGTTGAACACTGAAGCTTTCTTT.

CDR3 sequence reads: CASSRASSQQFF. Written as DNA, the CDR3 is TGTGCCAGCAGCCGAGCTAGCAGTCAGCAGTTCTTC. The rearrangement joins TRBV7-9 to TRBJ2-1; TRBD2 is a possible D gene (5 bases). This CDR3 is 12 amino acids long. The germline V gene has CDR1 SEHNR and CDR2 FQNEAQ (reference sequence). The V end was cut by 5 bases, the J end by 11 bases, with 13 bases between. Together with reference TRBV7-9 and TRBJ2-1, the CDR3 gives the full variable domain: DTGVSQNPRHKITKRGQNVTFRCDPISEHNRLYWYRQTLGQGPEFLTYFQNEAQLEKSRLLSDRFSAERPKGSFSTLEIQRTEQGDSAMYLCASSRASSQQFFGPGTRLTVL.